These 21 T cell receptor beta chains came from one sample sequenced in a study of PD-1 blockade in classical Hodgkin lymphoma (dated by TCRdb to about 2020). Explained via the paper, the time point label denotes: cycle 1 day 1 (C1D1), immediately before nivolumab initiation. All trial patients had relapsed after autologous stem cell transplantation, with cohorts A, B and C differing in prior brentuximab vedotin exposure. Libraries were prepared through the immunoSEQ multiplex PCR assay. TCRdb provides this immuneACCESS table in a form limited to in-frame rearrangements. Some clones are lacking; in checked studies, under half of them reflect an unresolved V gene, and why the rest are absent is not known. In all, the sample holds more than 20,000 clones, and 85% to 90% of those were seen once. The ten top clones hold just under 2.5% of the sample. The sample consisted of peripheral blood mononuclear cells (PBMCs), taken at baseline. These receptors were collected from a human donor with classical Hodgkin lymphoma.

This rearrangement joins TRBV19 to TRBJ2-3; D not resolved. Germline CDR1 is LNHDA and CDR2 is SQIVND (reference sequence). The CDR3 contains 14 residues. V lost 5 bases and J 0 bases, leaving 9 bases between the germline ends. The CDR3 loop reads CASSEWGSTDTQYF. The CDR3 DNA reads TGTGCCAGTAGTGAGTGGGGAAGCACAGATACGCAGTATTTT.

This clone was detected a few times. V is TRBV2 and J is TRBJ1-1; TRBD1 might be the D (5 bases). This CDR3 is 14 amino acids long. With 1 base removed from V and 1 base from J, the gap between germline ends came to 7 bases. The V gene's germline CDR1 is SNHLY and CDR2 FYNNEI. CDR3 region: CASSEDQGNTEAFF. The CDR3 DNA is TGTGCCAGCAGTGAAGATCAGGGGAACACTGAAGCTTTCTTT.

The V and J genes are TRBV7-8 and TRBJ1-2; 8 bases align to TRBD1. CDR1 is SGHVS and CDR2 is FQNEAQ in the germline V gene. The CDR3 is 13 amino acids. Losses at the gene ends were 5 bases for V and 5 bases for J; bases not matched to a gene: 4. The CDR3 coding sequence is TGTGCCAGCAGCACCGACAGGGGTTATGGCTACACCTTC. Its translation is CASSTDRGYGYTF.

The genes are TRBV27 and TRBJ2-1, with 11 nucleotides matching TRBD1. The CDR3 runs to 17 residues. The germline V gene has CDR1 MNHEY and CDR2 SMNVEV (reference sequence). V lost 4 bases and J lost 4; bases outside the gene matches: 9. The CDR3 sequence is CASSSIAGTGGYNEQFF. CDR3 DNA: TGTGCCAGCAGTTCCATCGCCGGGACAGGGGGGTACAATGAGCAGTTCTTC.

The chain is built from TRBV6-5 and TRBJ2-7, with TRBD2 matching over 8 bases. Germline V gene data show CDR1 as MNHEY and CDR2 as SVGAGI. Losses at the gene ends were 6 bases for V and 0 bases for J; bases not matched to a gene: 7. The CDR3 spans 15 residues. Here the CDR3 DNA reads TGTGCCAGCAGGATGGGGAGCGGGGGCTCCTACGAGCAGTACTTC. Encoded protein: CASRMGSGGSYEQYF.

The rearrangement uses TRBV6-1 and TRBJ1-4; no clear D gene. V was clipped by 6 bases and J by 8 bases, with 13 bases between them. CDR3 size: 13 residues. Germline-derived CDR1 and CDR2 are MNHNS and SASEGT. The DNA of the CDR3 is TGTGCCAGCAGCCGGGAATGGTACGAAAAACTGTTTTTT. This codes for CASSREWYEKLFF.

The J gene is TRBJ2-3, the V gene TRBV5-1; D ambiguous. This CDR3 is 14 amino acids long. Germline-derived CDR1 and CDR2 are SGHRS and YFSETQ. Deletions cut 4 bases from V and 3 bases from J, with 12 bases between. CDR3 DNA sequence: TGCGCCAGCAGCGAGTTAGTGAGGACAGATACGCAGTATTTT. It is translated as CASSELVRTDTQYF.

The J gene is TRBJ2-3, the V gene TRBV5-4; TRBD1 aligns across 7 bases. Trimming cost V 2 bases and J 2 bases; bases outside gene matches: 8. Germline V lookup: CDR1 SGHNT, CDR2 YYREEE (reference sequence). The CDR3 totals 16 residues. The CDR3 bases are TGTGCCAGCAGCTTTAACACAGGGGCCACCACAGATACGCAGTATTTT. This codes for CASSFNTGATTDTQYF.

The chain combines TRBV6-1 with TRBJ1-3; no reliable D call. CDR1 is MNHNS and CDR2 is SASEGT in the germline V gene. The CDR3 has 14 amino acids. V was pared by 9 bases and J by 0 bases, with 12 bases between. The CDR3 DNA sequence: TGTGCCAGTAAACAGTTAAGCTCTGGAAACACCATATATTTT. It codes for CASKQLSSGNTIYF.

In the case of this clone: The junction shows a germline mismatch at one end, possibly a read error. The sample holds other DNA sequences that translate to the same CDR3. This chain links TRBV7-8 with TRBJ2-7; 9 nucleotides agree with TRBD1. From germline, CDR1 is SGHVS and CDR2 FQNEAQ. The CDR3 length is 15 residues. The CDR3 nucleotides are TGCGCCAGCAGCTTACTGGGACAGGGTAGTAACGAGCAGTACTTC. The encoded protein is CASSLLGQGSNEQYF.

This clone was counted a single time. The J gene is TRBJ2-3, the V gene TRBV5-1; unclear D gene. The CDR3 loop spans 13 amino acids. V lost 4 bases and J lost 4, with 10 bases in between. The germline V gene encodes CDR1 SGHRS and CDR2 YFSETQ. The CDR3 reads CASSPNLADTQYF. For the CDR3, the DNA is TGCGCCAGCAGCCCCAATCTAGCAGATACGCAGTATTTT. The variable domain in full, with the rest retrieved from reference TRBV5-1 and TRBJ2-3, is KAGVTQTPRYLIKTRGQQVTLSCSPISGHRSVSWYQQTPGQGLQFLFEYFSETQRNKGNFPGRFSGRQFSNSRSEMNVSTLELGDSALYLCASSPNLADTQYFGPGTRLTVL.

The DNA for the CDR3 is TGCGCCAGCAGCTTGACAGGGGGCATCGGCACAGATACGCAGTATTTT. Amino acid sequence: CASSLTGGIGTDTQYF. This sequence joins TRBV5-1 and TRBJ2-3; TRBD1 matches 9 bases. CDR3 size: 16 residues. V was pared by 1 base and J by 1 base, with 4 bases of the junction left unmatched. Germline V gene lookup returns CDR1 SGHRS and CDR2 YFSETQ.

This clone was seen just once. The V gene is TRBV7-8, the J gene TRBJ2-7; the match to TRBD2 covers 12 bases. The germline V gene has CDR1 SGHVS and CDR2 FQNEAQ. After removal of 1 base from V and 5 bases from J, the junction contained 6 bases not matched to a gene. The CDR3 covers 16 residues. The CDR3 nucleotides are TGTGCCAGCAGCTTAGTACTGACTAGCGGGGGCAACGAGCAGTACTTC. Translation: CASSLVLTSGGNEQYF.

This sequence joins TRBV7-9 and TRBJ2-3; 12 nucleotides agree with TRBD2. V gave up 6 bases and J gave up 2 bases; unmatched junction bases: 3. This CDR3 region has 15 residues. Germline lookup yields CDR1 SEHNR and CDR2 FQNEAQ (reference sequence). The CDR3 loop is CASRSSGGATDTQYF. The CDR3 nucleotides read TGTGCCAGCAGATCTAGCGGGGGGGCCACAGATACGCAGTATTTT.

The chain employs TRBV5-4 and TRBJ1-2; possible D gene TRBD1, 6 bases. Looked up from germline, CDR1 is SGHNT and CDR2 is YYREEE (reference sequence). V dropped 4 bases and J dropped 6 bases, with 10 bases sitting between them. The CDR3 is 12 amino acids. CDR3 nucleotide sequence: TGTGCCAGCAGCACCGACAGGCATGGCTACACCTTC. Translation gives CASSTDRHGYTF.

This chain joins TRBV18 and TRBJ1-1, with 10 nucleotides matching TRBD1. V lost 3 bases and J lost 1; bases outside the gene matches: 2. The length of the CDR3 is 15 residues. Germline CDR1 reads KGHSH; CDR2 reads LQKENI. Here the CDR3 DNA reads TGTGCCAGCTCACCCGGGGACAGGGGGAACACTGAAGCTTTCTTT. Its translation: CASSPGDRGNTEAFF. Drawing the rest from reference TRBV18 and TRBJ1-1, the complete variable domain is NAGVMQNPRHLVRRRGQEARLRCSPMKGHSHVYWYRQLPEEGLKFMVYLQKENIIDESGMPKERFSAEFPKEGPSILRIQQVVRGDSAAYFCASSPGDRGNTEAFFGQGTRLTVV.

This chain connects TRBV2 to TRBJ1-1, with TRBD1 identical over 7 bases. CDR1 and CDR2 from the germline V gene are SNHLY and FYNNEI. The CDR3 is made up of 13 amino acids. Trimming at V came to 9 bases and at J to 3 bases, leaving 7 bases not matched to a gene. Here the CDR3 reads CARSGGGDTEAFF. The CDR3 coding sequence is TGTGCCAGGTCCGGAGGGGGCGACACTGAAGCTTTCTTT.

In nucleotides, the CDR3 is TGTGCCAGTAGTATTGGGACAGGATACTACGAGCAGTACTTC. The encoded protein is CASSIGTGYYEQYF. J is TRBJ2-7 and V is TRBV19; 8 positions match TRBD1. Germline V gives CDR1 LNHDA, CDR2 SQIVND (reference sequence). This CDR3 has 14 amino acids. V shed 3 bases, J shed 3 bases, and the junction held 4 bases outside the gene matches.

The chain carries TRBV5-5 and TRBJ2-1, with D maybe TRBD1 (6 bases). V lost 0 bases to trimming and J lost 8 bases, with 15 bases between them. The CDR3 is 15 amino acids. CDR1 is SGHKS, CDR2 YYEKEE, per germline (reference sequence). DNA for the CDR3: TGTGCCAGCAGCTTGGGGGAGTTCAGGGGCGATGAGCAGTTCTTC. Amino acids: CASSLGEFRGDEQFF.

The gene calls are TRBV7-9 and TRBJ1-4; 8 nucleotides line up with TRBD1. V lost 3 bases and J lost 6; bases outside the gene matches: 6. Germline V lookup: CDR1 SEHNR, CDR2 FQNEAQ (reference sequence). This CDR3 has 15 amino acids. This CDR3 reads CASSLDRVLDEKLFF. The CDR3, as DNA: TGTGCCAGCAGCTTGGACAGGGTGTTGGATGAAAAACTGTTTTTT.

The chain recombines TRBV6-5 with TRBJ2-1, with D perhaps TRBD1 (5 bases). The CDR3 totals 13 residues. The V gene lost 6 bases and the J gene lost 8 bases, with 14 bases spanning the gap. CDR1 is MNHEY and CDR2 is SVGAGI in the germline V gene. The CDR3 sequence is CASRRTGNHEQFF. The CDR3 DNA reads TGTGCCAGCAGACGAACAGGTAACCATGAGCAGTTCTTC.